The entry that follows covers one T cell receptor beta chain sequence. The antigen is undetermined. The sample comes from a study of somatic mutations in cytotoxic T cells in rheumatoid arthritis. At the level of the study: Flow sorting yielded some V beta antibody-stained T-cell populations at nearly 100% purity, among them V beta1+ cells sequenced for TCRB. Study-wide results and caveats: A slight TRBV07 underrepresentation in rheumatoid arthritis patients was reported without multiple-comparison adjustment. In about an eighth of the roughly 65 patients, the largest CD8+ clone exceeded 20% of CD8+ cells. Any difference in CD8+ T-cell clonality between patients who had rheumatoid arthritis and healthy controls who were age-matched was not statistically significant.

In germline, CDR1 is SGHNT, CDR2 YYREEE (reference sequence). The CDR3 loop spans 17 amino acids. The J segment lost 6 bases and the V segment lost 4 bases, leaving 9 bases of the junction unmatched. Assay: immunoSEQ multiplex PCR; the TCRdb copy retains only in-frame clones and omits some. The sample lists approximately 20,000 clones, about 80% occurring once. The receptor was derived from a woman in her fifties or sixties in good health. This sequence joins TRBV5-4 and TRBJ2-1, with 14 bases that match TRBD2. The sequenced sample consisted of CD8+ T cells sorted from blood. The CDR3 sequence: CASSPPGTSGRVNEQFF. Here the CDR3 DNA reads TGTGCCAGCAGCCCTCCCGGGACTAGCGGGAGAGTCAATGAGCAGTTCTTC.